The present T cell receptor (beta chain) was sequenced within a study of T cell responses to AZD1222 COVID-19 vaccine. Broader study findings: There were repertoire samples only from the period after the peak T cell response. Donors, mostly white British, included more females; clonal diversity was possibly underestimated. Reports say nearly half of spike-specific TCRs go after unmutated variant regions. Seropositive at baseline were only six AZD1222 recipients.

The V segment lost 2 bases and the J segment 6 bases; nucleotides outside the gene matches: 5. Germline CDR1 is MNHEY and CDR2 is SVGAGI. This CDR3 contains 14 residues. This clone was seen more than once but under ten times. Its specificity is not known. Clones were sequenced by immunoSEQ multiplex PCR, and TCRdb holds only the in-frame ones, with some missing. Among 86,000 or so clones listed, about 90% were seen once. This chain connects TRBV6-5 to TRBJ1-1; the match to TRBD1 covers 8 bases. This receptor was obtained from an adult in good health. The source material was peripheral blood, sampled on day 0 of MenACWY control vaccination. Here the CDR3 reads CASSYTQGAAEAFF. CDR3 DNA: TGTGCCAGCAGTTACACGCAGGGGGCCGCTGAAGCTTTCTTT.